This record covers a single T cell receptor beta chain. Antigen unknown. This sample stems from a study of cytomegalovirus exposure and HLA in healthy donors. Whole-study results and caveats: Some TCR beta chains (about 180 of them) were listed as cytomegalovirus-associated.

Clones were sequenced by immunoSEQ multiplex PCR, and TCRdb holds only the in-frame ones, with some missing. In the table there are some 110,000 clones, about 88% of which are singletons. With 5 bases clipped from V and 1 base from J, the junction kept 7 bases outside the gene matches. CDR3 length: 15 residues. Germline loops: CDR1 MGHRA, CDR2 YSYEKL. This chain links TRBV4-1 with TRBJ1-1, with 7 nucleotides matching TRBD1. The material sequenced was PBMCs. The receptor's source is a young man in good health and CMV-seropositive. The CDR3 sequence: CASSLEGAGNTEAFF. DNA of the CDR3: TGCGCCAGCAGCTTAGAGGGGGCAGGGAACACTGAAGCTTTCTTT.